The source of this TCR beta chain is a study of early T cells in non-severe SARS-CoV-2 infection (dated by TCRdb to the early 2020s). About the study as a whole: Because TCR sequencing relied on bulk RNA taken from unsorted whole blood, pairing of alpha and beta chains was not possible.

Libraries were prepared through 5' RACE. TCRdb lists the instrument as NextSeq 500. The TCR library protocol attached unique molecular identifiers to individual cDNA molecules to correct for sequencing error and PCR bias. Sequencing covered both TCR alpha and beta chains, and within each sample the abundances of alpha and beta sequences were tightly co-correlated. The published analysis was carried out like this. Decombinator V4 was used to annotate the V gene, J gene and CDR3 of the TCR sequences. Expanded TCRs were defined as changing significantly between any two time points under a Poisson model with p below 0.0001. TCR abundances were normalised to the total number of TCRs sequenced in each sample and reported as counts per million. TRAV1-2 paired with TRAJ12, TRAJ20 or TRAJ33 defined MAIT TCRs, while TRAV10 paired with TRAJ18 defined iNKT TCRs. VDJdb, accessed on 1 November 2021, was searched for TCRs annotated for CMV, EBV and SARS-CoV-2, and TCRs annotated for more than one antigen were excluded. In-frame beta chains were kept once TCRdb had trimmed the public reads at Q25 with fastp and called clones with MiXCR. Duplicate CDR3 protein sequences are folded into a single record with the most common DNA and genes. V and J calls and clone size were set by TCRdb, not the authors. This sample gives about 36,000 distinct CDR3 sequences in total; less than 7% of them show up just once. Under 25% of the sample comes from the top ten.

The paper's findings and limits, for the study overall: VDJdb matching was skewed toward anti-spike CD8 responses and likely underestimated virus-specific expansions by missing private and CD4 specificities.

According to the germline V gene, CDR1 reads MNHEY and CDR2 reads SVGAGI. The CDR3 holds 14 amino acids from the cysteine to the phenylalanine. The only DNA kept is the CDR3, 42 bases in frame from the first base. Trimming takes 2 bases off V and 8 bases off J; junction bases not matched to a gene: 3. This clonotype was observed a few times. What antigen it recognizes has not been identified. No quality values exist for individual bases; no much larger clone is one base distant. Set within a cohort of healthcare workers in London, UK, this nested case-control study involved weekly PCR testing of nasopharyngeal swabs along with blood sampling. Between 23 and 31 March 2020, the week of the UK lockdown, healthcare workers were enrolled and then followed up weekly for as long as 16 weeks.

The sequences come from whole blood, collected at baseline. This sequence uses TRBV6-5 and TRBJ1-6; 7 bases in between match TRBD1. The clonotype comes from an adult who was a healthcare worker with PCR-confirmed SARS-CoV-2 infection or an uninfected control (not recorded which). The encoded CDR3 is CASSYAGGYSPLHF. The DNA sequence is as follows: TGTGCCAGCAGTTACGCAGGGGGTTATTCACCCCTCCACTTT.